These T cell receptor beta chains were read from a single sample in a study of cytomegalovirus exposure and HLA in healthy donors. Libraries were prepared by immunoSEQ multiplex PCR; TCRdb keeps only in-frame clonotypes and omits some of them. The table includes under 200,000 clones, roughly an eighth detected once. Sequences were obtained from PBMCs. The source of these receptors is a man aged 45-65 years in good health and CMV-seropositive. The CDR3 runs from the conserved cysteine through the conserved F or W. The D gene is left open where the match is weak. Size is omitted from some rows. Given values are once, few, many or a class for expanded clones.

V gene,J gene,clone size,D gene,CDR3 protein,CDR3 DNA
TRBV30,TRBJ2-7,-,-,CAWSVRQGRPYEQYF,TGTGCCTGGAGTGTACGGCAGGGTAGGCCCTACGAGCAGTACTTC
TRBV2,TRBJ1-6,few,TRBD1,CASRLDRVNSPLHF,TGTGCCAGCAGACTGGACAGGGTAAACTCACCCCTCCACTTT
TRBV7-9,TRBJ2-1,few,TRBD2,CASSILAGGPNEQFF,TGTGCCAGCAGCATACTAGCGGGGGGACCCAATGAGCAGTTCTTC
TRBV10-3,TRBJ1-1,few,TRBD1,CAISEPTGKVTEAFF,TGTGCCATCAGTGAGCCGACAGGGAAAGTCACTGAAGCTTTCTTT
TRBV28,TRBJ2-7,few,TRBD1,CASRGTGIGEQYF,TGTGCCAGCAGGGGGACAGGGATTGGAGAGCAGTACTTC
TRBV2,TRBJ1-5,-,-,CASSEGGAGQVNQPQHF,TGTGCCAGCAGTGAGGGTGGTGCAGGTCAGGTGAATCAGCCCCAGCATTTT
TRBV4-3,TRBJ1-2,few,-,CASSQESGAYGYTF,TGCGCCAGCAGCCAAGAATCCGGAGCATATGGCTACACCTTC
TRBV9,TRBJ2-7,few,TRBD2,CASSARASGGFYEQYF,TGTGCCAGCAGTGCTCGAGCTAGCGGGGGTTTCTACGAGCAGTACTTC
TRBV5-1,TRBJ1-5,-,-,CASSFGGGTPQHF,TGCGCCAGCAGCTTCGGGGGAGGGACGCCCCAGCATTTT
TRBV19,TRBJ1-1,few,-,CASRAQWTEAFF,TGTGCCAGTAGGGCCCAATGGACTGAAGCTTTCTTT
TRBV6-5,TRBJ2-7,-,TRBD1,CASRKTGVGYEQYF,TGTGCCAGCAGGAAGACAGGGGTTGGATACGAGCAGTACTTC
TRBV7-7,TRBJ1-4,-,-,CASSRGEGNEKLFF,TGTGCTAGCAGTCGGGGAGAGGGTAATGAAAAACTGTTTTTT
TRBV2,TRBJ1-2,-,-,CASSLDINYGYTF,TGTGCCAGCAGCCTGGACATCAACTATGGCTACACCTTC
TRBV14,TRBJ1-6,-,-,CASSHGNSGGRGSLHF,TGTGCCAGCAGCCACGGGAATTCGGGGGGGCGGGGAAGCCTCCACTTT
TRBV5-4,TRBJ1-2,few,TRBD1,CASSLQGANYGYTF,TGTGCCAGCAGCTTACAGGGGGCGAACTATGGCTACACCTTC
TRBV7-9,TRBJ1-1,few,TRBD1,CASSLLRTGNTEAFF,TGTGCCAGCAGCTTACTGAGGACAGGGAACACTGAAGCTTTCTTT
TRBV5-1,TRBJ2-3,few,-,CASSLVGGQSDTQYF,TGCGCCAGCAGCTTGGTCGGGGGGCAGTCAGATACGCAGTATTTT
TRBV5-4,TRBJ2-7,-,TRBD1,CASSPDRVGEQYF,TGTGCCAGCAGCCCGGACAGGGTCGGGGAGCAGTACTTC
TRBV5-1,TRBJ2-3,few,TRBD2,CASSLFSGGTTDTQYF,TGCGCCAGCAGCTTGTTTAGCGGGGGGACCACAGATACGCAGTATTTT
TRBV20-1,TRBJ2-1,few,-,CSATNRDQQFF,TGCAGTGCTACCAACAGGGACCAGCAGTTCTTC
TRBV6-6,TRBJ2-1,few,TRBD1,CASTRGQGAGNEQLF,TGTGCCAGCACCAGGGGGCAGGGGGCGGGTAATGAGCAGCTCTTC
TRBV7-2,TRBJ1-1,few,TRBD1,CASSRTGVNTEAFF,TGTGCCAGCAGCCGGACAGGTGTGAACACTGAAGCTTTCTTT
TRBV5-8,TRBJ1-2,-,TRBD1,CASSLEAGQGTYGYTF,TGTGCCAGCAGCTTGGAAGCCGGACAGGGCACCTATGGCTACACCTTC
TRBV2,TRBJ2-5,-,TRBD2,CASWNGGLQETQYF,TGTGCCAGCTGGAACGGGGGGTTACAAGAGACCCAGTACTTC
TRBV7-2,TRBJ2-1,few,TRBD2,CASSPQRGVWNEQFF,TGTGCCAGCAGTCCACAGCGGGGGGTTTGGAATGAGCAGTTCTTC
TRBV4-2,TRBJ2-7,-,-,CASSQDRSGLGSYEQYF,TGTGCCAGCAGCCAAGATAGGAGCGGGCTGGGCTCCTACGAGCAGTACTTC
TRBV11-3,TRBJ2-4,few,-,CASSPRPGQRGGKNIQYF,TGTGCCAGCAGCCCCCGTCCGGGGCAACGGGGAGGCAAAAACATTCAGTACTTC
TRBV5-6,TRBJ1-1,-,TRBD1,CASSSPRGTGETEAFF,TGTGCCAGCAGTTCCCCTCGGGGGACAGGGGAGACTGAAGCTTTCTTT
TRBV15,TRBJ1-2,-,-,CATSRAEGFDYGYTF,TGTGCCACCAGCAGAGCGGAGGGTTTTGACTATGGCTACACCTTC
TRBV29-1,TRBJ2-5,-,TRBD1,CSVEETGGRGETQYF,TGCAGCGTTGAAGAGACAGGGGGCCGGGGAGAGACCCAGTACTTC
TRBV5-1,TRBJ1-5,-,TRBD1,CASSKGTGRDQPQHF,TGCGCCAGCAGCAAAGGGACAGGGAGAGACCAGCCCCAGCATTTT
TRBV6-6,TRBJ1-3,-,TRBD1,CASSWTGSGNTIYF,TGTGCCAGCAGTTGGACAGGGTCTGGAAACACCATATATTTT
TRBV4-3,TRBJ2-3,few,-,CASSQGGIGTDTQYF,TGCGCCAGCAGCCAAGGAGGGATCGGGACAGATACGCAGTATTTT
TRBV2,TRBJ2-3,-,-,CASESDTQYF,TGTGCCAGCGAGAGTGATACGCAGTATTTT
TRBV10-3,TRBJ1-2,-,-,CATREDHYGHTF,TGTGCCACCAGGGAAGACCACTATGGCCACACCTTC
TRBV6-1,TRBJ2-1,few,TRBD2,CASRSSGGSYNEQFF,TGTGCCAGCAGGTCGAGCGGGGGGTCCTACAATGAGCAGTTCTTC
TRBV7-9,TRBJ1-3,-,TRBD1,CASSPEGQGGNTIYF,TGTGCCAGCAGCCCGGAGGGACAGGGTGGAAACACCATATATTTT
TRBV7-2,TRBJ2-2,-,-,CASSPSRRRAGGELFF,TGTGCCAGCAGCCCGAGTCGTCGCAGGGCCGGCGGGGAGCTGTTTTTT
TRBV5-1,TRBJ1-5,-,-,CASSSARGASNQPQHF,TGCGCCAGCAGCTCAGCTCGGGGGGCGAGCAATCAGCCCCAGCATTTT
TRBV6-6,TRBJ2-3,-,TRBD1,CASSSGQRGYTDTQYF,TGTGCCAGCAGTTCGGGACAGAGGGGATACACAGATACGCAGTATTTT
TRBV9,TRBJ2-3,-,TRBD2,CASSGGAQRGATDTQYF,TGTGCCAGCAGCGGCGGGGCCCAGCGGGGGGCCACAGATACGCAGTATTTT
TRBV9,TRBJ1-4,-,TRBD1,CASSFGQGATFGKLFF,TGTGCCAGCAGCTTCGGACAGGGGGCGACGTTCGGAAAACTGTTTTTT
TRBV5-1,TRBJ2-1,few,TRBD2,CASSSRTSGTPYNEQFF,TGCGCCAGCAGCTCTAGGACTAGCGGGACGCCTTACAATGAGCAGTTCTTC
TRBV6-5,TRBJ1-1,-,-,CASSRREATEAFF,TGTGCCAGCAGCCGCAGGGAGGCCACTGAAGCTTTCTTT
TRBV30,TRBJ2-7,few,TRBD1,CARTGYEQYF,TGTGCCAGGACAGGGTACGAGCAGTACTTC
TRBV9,TRBJ2-5,once,TRBD2,CASSAGLAGPRGGETQYF,TGTGCCAGCAGCGCGGGACTAGCGGGGCCGCGGGGAGGAGAGACCCAGTACTTC
TRBV5-4,TRBJ2-1,few,-,CASSSTSDSYNEQFF,TGTGCCAGCAGCTCGACAAGTGATTCCTACAATGAGCAGTTCTTC
TRBV19,TRBJ1-2,-,-,CASGPLFRGRAYGYTF,TGTGCCAGTGGTCCTTTATTCAGAGGCAGGGCTTACGGCTACACCTTC
TRBV7-2,TRBJ2-7,few,TRBD1,CASSLQGTGPYEQYF,TGTGCCAGCAGCCTCCAGGGGACAGGACCCTACGAGCAGTACTTC
TRBV11-3,TRBJ2-3,few,TRBD1,CASSPHPGTGFMDTQYF,TGTGCCAGCAGCCCCCACCCCGGGACAGGGTTTATGGATACGCAGTATTTT
TRBV4-3,TRBJ2-2,-,TRBD1,CASRPTGPPGELFF,TGCGCCAGCAGACCGACAGGGCCCCCCGGGGAGCTGTTTTTT
TRBV5-6,TRBJ2-3,-,TRBD2,CASSLVTSFVDTQYF,TGTGCCAGCAGCTTGGTGACTAGCTTTGTAGATACGCAGTATTTT